The 9 T cell receptor beta chains below were found in one sample sequenced in a study of human T cells and chemical hapten exposure. Regarding time point: patch test 3, about 24 weeks after DPC sensitization. Treatment noted: therapeutic diphenylcyclopropenone sensitization with weekly scalp DPC. TCRdb passed the RACE reads through MiXCR, listing each CDR3 protein once. The sample yields about 110,000 distinct CDR3 sequences, under 40% seen once. Material: whole blood, obtained in connection with sensitization to the hapten diphenylcyclopropenone (DPC). These TCRs come from a man in his forties or fifties with alopecia areata. Some clones in this sample may be carry-over from other donors' samples.

The V call is TRBV20-1, the J call TRBJ2-3; possible D gene TRBD2, 5 bases. The CDR3 runs to 13 residues. CDR1 and CDR2 from the germline V gene are DFQATT and SNEGSKA (reference sequence). Trimming removed 3 bases from V and 2 bases from J, with 9 bases in between. The CDR3 reads CSASRDPTDTQYF. The DNA for the CDR3 is TGCAGTGCTAGTCGGGATCCCACAGATACGCAGTATTTT.

The genes are TRBV5-1 and TRBJ2-5; D not certain. This CDR3 comprises 12 residues. With 4 bases removed from V and 2 bases from J, the gap between germline ends came to 6 bases. The germline V gene has CDR1 SGHRS and CDR2 YFSETQ. CDR3: CASSEVQETQYF. DNA for the CDR3: TGCGCCAGCAGCGAGGTGCAAGAGACCCAGTACTTC.

J is TRBJ2-7 and V is TRBV10-3; D is possibly TRBD2 (5 bases). Trimming left V 2 bases short and J 3 bases short, with 20 bases between. CDR1 is ENHRY and CDR2 is SYGVKD in the germline V gene. The CDR3 totals 17 residues. The CDR3 sequence is CAISEGRGPTPFYEQYF. The CDR3 nucleotides are TGTGCCATCAGTGAGGGGAGAGGTCCGACCCCATTCTACGAGCAGTACTTC.

The rearrangement joins TRBV7-3 to TRBJ2-3; perhaps TRBD2 as D (6 bases). CDR3 length: 15 amino acids. Trimming stripped 2 bases from V and 3 bases from J, with 12 bases between. Germline CDR1 SGHTA, CDR2 FQGTGA. The CDR3 region has the DNA TGTGCCAGCAGCTTAGGGGGGTTCAAGACAGATACGCAGTATTTT. It encodes CASSLGGFKTDTQYF.

V usage is TRBV29-1 and J usage is TRBJ2-3; 8 nucleotides agree with TRBD2. Germline assignment: CDR1 SQVTM and CDR2 ANQGSEA. Trimming took 7 bases from V and 4 from J; bases not matched to a gene: 4. The CDR3 contains 12 residues. CDR3 loop: CSASGGADTQYF. CDR3 nucleotide sequence: TGCAGCGCCAGCGGGGGCGCAGATACGCAGTATTTT.

The chain employs TRBV28 and TRBJ2-1; 10 nucleotides align to TRBD1. J gave up 4 bases and V 10 bases, and 4 bases lay outside the gene matches. Germline V lookup: CDR1 MDHEN, CDR2 SYDVKM. The CDR3 is 13 amino acids. Written as DNA, the CDR3 is TGTGCCACCTGGACAGGGGGTTACAATGAGCAGTTCTTC. Protein product: CATWTGGYNEQFF.

This chain's CDR3 is CSALTGTQETQYF. CDR3 bases: TGCAGTGCTTTGACAGGGACCCAAGAGACCCAGTACTTC. The rearrangement uses TRBV20-1 and TRBJ2-5; TRBD1 aligns across 7 bases. Germline-derived CDR1 and CDR2 are DFQATT and SNEGSKA (reference sequence). This CDR3 spans 13 amino acids. After removal of 5 bases from V and 1 base from J, the junction contained 4 bases not matched to a gene.

The chain links TRBV29-1 to TRBJ2-6; D call uncertain. The V and J ends lost 5 bases and 0 bases respectively, with 5 bases between them. The CDR3 consists of 13 residues. Germline CDR1 SQVTM, CDR2 ANQGSEA. The CDR3 loop reads CSVLTSGANVLTF. The CDR3 nucleotides read TGCAGCGTTCTGACCTCTGGGGCCAACGTCCTGACTTTC. Variable domain in full (rest from reference TRBV29-1 and TRBJ2-6): SAVISQKPSRDICQRGTSLTIQCQVDSQVTMMFWYRQQPGQSLTLIATANQGSEATYESGFVIDKFPISRPNLTFSTLTVSNMSPEDSSIYLCSVLTSGANVLTFGAGSRLTVL.

This clonotype was observed a handful of times. The V and J genes are TRBV19 and TRBJ2-7; 8 nucleotides align to TRBD1. V shed 5 bases and J 3 bases; nucleotides not matched to a gene: 3. This CDR3 contains 13 residues. Germline lookup yields CDR1 LNHDA and CDR2 SQIVND (reference sequence). In DNA, the CDR3 is TGTGCCAGTAGTTTAACAGGGGGCTACGAGCAGTACGTC. Its protein is CASSLTGGYEQYV.